The 17 T cell receptor beta chains below all came from one sample that was sequenced in a study of graft-versus-host responses after intestinal transplantation. The graft tissue was processed, and this released both intraepithelial and lamina propria lymphocytes. Profiled with immunoSEQ multiplex PCR; TCRdb holds only in-frame clones, not every one. Of approximately 5,000 clones in the sample, roughly 80% are singletons; the top ten hold 6% to 8%. The source material was ileum tissue, sampled about 240 days after intestinal transplant. These receptor sequences come from a human patient who received an intestinal transplant, so some T cells may come from the graft donor.

Concerning this clone: Other DNA sequences in this specimen translate into the identical CDR3. The CDR3 region is CASSIGQGGNQPQHF. The CDR3 nucleotides are TGTGCCAGTAGTATAGGCCAGGGGGGAAATCAGCCCCAGCATTTT. The rearrangement uses TRBV19 and TRBJ1-5; 7 nucleotides line up with TRBD1. Germline trimming cut 1 base from V and 4 bases from J; bases unmatched to any gene: 4. Germline V gene sequence: CDR1 LNHDA, CDR2 SQIVND (reference sequence). There are 15 residues in the CDR3. The whole variable domain, filled in from reference TRBV19 and TRBJ1-5, reads DGGITQSPKYLFRKEGQNVTLSCEQNLNHDAMYWYRQDPGQGLRLIYYSQIVNDFQKGDIAEGYSVSREKKESFPLTVTSAQKNPTAFYLCASSIGQGGNQPQHFGDGTRLSIL.

The J gene is TRBJ1-6, the V gene TRBV16; TRBD1 might be the D (6 bases). The CDR3 spans 16 residues. Per germline, CDR1 KGHSY and CDR2 FQNENV. Trimming cost V 3 bases and J 7 bases, with 16 bases left between them. The CDR3 sequence: CASSHPGGALNSPLHF. The CDR3 DNA reads as TGTGCCAGCAGCCACCCGGGGGGGGCGTTGAATTCACCCCTCCACTTT.

This clone occurred once. The V call is TRBV30, the J call TRBJ1-6; D remains ambiguous. Germline V gene data show CDR1 as GTSNPN and CDR2 as SVGIG (reference sequence). The CDR3 loop spans 13 amino acids. Trimming shortened V by 5 bases and J by 4 bases, and 9 bases separated the two germline ends. In nucleotides, the CDR3 is TGTGCCTGGGGAGAAGTTTATAATTCACCCCTCCACTTT. This encodes CAWGEVYNSPLHF.

The genes are TRBV30 and TRBJ1-2; D remains unclear. Trimming took off 2 bases at V and 6 bases at J, with 13 bases between the two ends. The germline V gene has CDR1 GTSNPN and CDR2 SVGIG (reference sequence). This CDR3 region has 13 residues. For the CDR3, the DNA is TGTGCCTGGAGTCCGGAATTAGGGAATGGCTACACCTTC. This codes for CAWSPELGNGYTF.

This chain uses TRBV6-1 with TRBJ2-2; perhaps D is TRBD1 or TRBD2 (5 bases each). Trimming removed 8 bases at V and 6 bases at J, with 13 bases between. CDR1 and CDR2 (germline): MNHNS, SASEGT. The CDR3 is made up of 13 amino acids. CDR3 sequence: CASGTSGAGELFF. The CDR3 DNA follows: TGTGCCAGCGGGACGTCGGGTGCCGGGGAGCTGTTTTTT.

This chain joins TRBV28 and TRBJ2-3, with TRBD2 matching 8 bases. V lost 7 bases and J lost 6; bases outside the gene matches: 9. There are 14 residues in the CDR3. Germline V gene sequence: CDR1 MDHEN, CDR2 SYDVKM. The CDR3 is CASTNGGATDTQYF. The CDR3 DNA follows: TGTGCCAGCACGAACGGGGGGGCCACGGATACGCAGTATTTT.

This rearrangement joins TRBV7-6 to TRBJ1-1, with a possible D match to TRBD1 (5 bases). The CDR3 sequence is 13 residues long. V was trimmed by 4 bases and J by 1 base, leaving 7 bases between them. From germline, CDR1 is SGHVS and CDR2 FNYEAQ. The CDR3 reads CASSSQGNTEAFF. CDR3 nucleotide sequence: TGTGCCAGCAGCTCCCAGGGGAACACTGAAGCTTTCTTT.

This clone occurred a few times. This sequence joins TRBV7-2 and TRBJ1-2; 9 positions agree with TRBD1. Per germline, CDR1 SGHTA and CDR2 FQGNSA. The CDR3 sequence is 17 residues long. V was clipped by 4 bases and J by 2 bases; unmatched bases: 11. In DNA, the CDR3 is TGTGCCAGCAGCTCCCCTCGGACAGGGGACGCCAACTATGGCTACACCTTC. Translation gives CASSSPRTGDANYGYTF.

The rearrangement joins TRBV5-1 to TRBJ2-5, with TRBD2 identical over 14 bases. Matching the DNA end better, TRBJ2-7 makes the J call doubtful. The CDR3 covers 18 residues. Per germline, CDR1 SGHRS and CDR2 YFSETQ. CDR3 residues: CASSLGLAGGLVSYEQYF. CDR3 bases: TGCGCCAGCAGCTTGGGACTAGCGGGGGGGTTGGTATCCTACGAGCAGTACTTC.

This clone was found once. The rearrangement links TRBV19 to TRBJ2-7; tentatively, D is TRBD2 (6 bases). Trimming pared 4 bases from V and 0 bases from J, leaving 10 bases between. CDR3 length: 14 amino acids. Germline V gene lookup returns CDR1 LNHDA and CDR2 SQIVND (reference sequence). The DNA of the CDR3 is TGTGCCAGTAGTAGTGTGGGGGGCTCCTACGAGCAGTACTTC. This translates into CASSSVGGSYEQYF.

The chain uses TRBV7-8 and TRBJ1-4, with D unclear. The CDR3 spans 15 residues. CDR1 SGHVS and CDR2 FQNEAQ come from the germline V gene. V was pared by 3 bases and J by 3 bases, with 11 bases between. The CDR3, as DNA: TGTGCCAGCAGCTTCCATGACGGGTCTAATGAAAAACTGTTTTTT. Residues: CASSFHDGSNEKLFF.

CDR3 residues: CASSLEGGAGAKRRTGELFF. The DNA for the CDR3 is TGTGCCAGCAGTTTAGAGGGGGGGGCGGGGGCCAAAAGGAGGACCGGGGAGCTGTTTTTT. The chain links TRBV28 to TRBJ2-2; the D gene is possibly TRBD2 (7 bases). The length of the CDR3 is 20 residues. Per germline, CDR1 MDHEN and CDR2 SYDVKM. Deletions cut 2 bases from V and 5 bases from J, with 27 bases between.

V is TRBV11-3 and J is TRBJ2-7, with D tentatively TRBD1 or TRBD2 (6 bases each). The CDR3 contains 14 residues. Per the germline V gene, CDR1 is SGHNT and CDR2 is YENEEA. The V end was cut by 0 bases, the J end by 3 bases, with 9 bases between. CDR3 DNA: TGTGCCAGCAGCTTAGAAGGGGGGAACTACGAGCAGTACTTC. Translating gives CASSLEGGNYEQYF.

As regards this clone: The same CDR3 is also encoded by other DNA sequences in this sample. The chain links TRBV6-5 to TRBJ2-7; a possible D gene is TRBD1 (5 bases). V was cut by 5 bases and J by 2 bases, with 13 bases left in between. The CDR3 spans 14 residues. Germline V gives CDR1 MNHEY, CDR2 SVGAGI. This CDR3 is CASSGRMGPYEQYF. The CDR3 nucleotides are TGTGCCAGCAGTGGACGGATGGGGCCCTACGAGCAGTACTTC.

The rearrangement uses TRBV7-9 and TRBJ2-3; 7 bases are a match to TRBD2. V was clipped by 3 bases and J by 4 bases; unmatched bases: 1. Germline values: CDR1 SEHNR, CDR2 FQNEAQ (reference sequence). The CDR3 is 13 residues long. The CDR3 DNA reads TGTGCCAGCAGCTTCGGACTAGCAGATACGCAGTATTTT. Its protein is CASSFGLADTQYF. Combining the CDR3 with reference TRBV7-9 and TRBJ2-3 gives the whole variable domain DTGVSQNPRHKITKRGQNVTFRCDPISEHNRLYWYRQTLGQGPEFLTYFQNEAQLEKSRLLSDRFSAERPKGSFSTLEIQRTEQGDSAMYLCASSFGLADTQYFGPGTRLTVL.

This clone was seen a few times. The germline gene is not matched at one end of the junction; a read error may be the cause. This chain joins TRBV9 and TRBJ2-2, with D perhaps being TRBD1 or TRBD2 (6 bases each). This CDR3 contains 16 residues. The V gene's germline CDR1 is SGDLS and CDR2 YYNGEE. CDR3 region: CARSVEGGAVGGELFF. CDR3 DNA: TGTGCCCGCAGCGTAGAGGGGGGCGCGGTCGGCGGGGAGCTGTTTTTT.

V and J are TRBV5-1 and TRBJ2-7; the match to TRBD1 covers 10 bases. The CDR3 loop spans 13 amino acids. Germline trimming cut 3 bases from V and 3 bases from J; bases unmatched to any gene: 0. Germline values: CDR1 SGHRS, CDR2 YFSETQ. The CDR3 is CASSWTGGYEQYF. The CDR3 coding sequence is TGCGCCAGCAGCTGGACAGGGGGCTACGAGCAGTACTTC. Complete variable domain (other parts from reference TRBV5-1 and TRBJ2-7): KAGVTQTPRYLIKTRGQQVTLSCSPISGHRSVSWYQQTPGQGLQFLFEYFSETQRNKGNFPGRFSGRQFSNSRSEMNVSTLELGDSALYLCASSWTGGYEQYFGPGTRLTVT.